The clone carrying this T cell receptor (beta chain) was counted ten times or more. CDR1 and CDR2 (germline): MDHEN, SYDVKM. The CDR3 is 14 residues long. Between the trimmed V and J ends, which lost 7 bases and 4 bases, there was a span of 17 bases. This entry is derived from a study of T-cell reconstitution after alpha-beta-depleted transplantation in children. Unique molecular identifiers were built into the TCRbeta library. One entry per CDR3 protein results from TCRdb running MiXCR on the PCR reads. The table includes approximately 88,000 distinct CDR3 sequences, 12% detected once. This TCR was recovered from a human donor who donated a stem cell graft to a child with inherited bone marrow failure. The material was PBMCs from the stem cell graft donor, obtained from the stem cell graft. The V gene is TRBV28, the J gene TRBJ2-7; D perhaps matches TRBD2 (6 bases). The CDR3 region has the DNA TGTGCCAGCACCCCCCGGGACTCTACATACGAGCAGTACTTC. It translates to CASTPRDSTYEQYF.